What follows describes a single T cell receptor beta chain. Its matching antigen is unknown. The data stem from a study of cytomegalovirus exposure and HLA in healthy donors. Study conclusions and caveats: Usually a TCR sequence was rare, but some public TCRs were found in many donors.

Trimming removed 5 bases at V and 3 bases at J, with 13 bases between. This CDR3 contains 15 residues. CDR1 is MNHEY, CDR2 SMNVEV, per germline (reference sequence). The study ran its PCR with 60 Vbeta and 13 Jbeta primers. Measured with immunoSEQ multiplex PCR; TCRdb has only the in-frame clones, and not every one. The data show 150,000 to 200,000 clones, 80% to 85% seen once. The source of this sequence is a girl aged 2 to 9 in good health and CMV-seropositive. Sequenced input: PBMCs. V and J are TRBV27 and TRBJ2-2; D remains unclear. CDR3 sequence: CASSPQDRYTGELFF. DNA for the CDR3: TGTGCCAGCAGTCCCCAGGATAGGTACACCGGGGAGCTGTTTTTT.